The source of this T cell receptor beta chain is a study of long-term antiretroviral therapy in people with HIV. Study details: It was about a decade after the earliest samples that the 2015 immediate-ART recommendation appeared. Study observations and caveats: The clones with expansion before ART were dominant in the repertoire at all time points. No data were available on ART adherence, viral resistance or therapy changes.

A remark on this clone: Its antigen is not identified.

Germline CDR1 reads SEHNR; CDR2 reads FQNEAQ (reference sequence). This CDR3 is built from 14 residues. Between the trimmed V and J ends, which lost 4 bases and 0 bases, there was a span of 7 bases. Held in samples before DNA extraction were roughly 1-11 million cryopreserved PBMC. This was the immunoSEQ v3.0 assay at survey level. Sequenced by immunoSEQ multiplex PCR; TCRdb stores in-frame clones only, minus some. The repertoire holds approximately 17,000 clones, with about 82% as singletons. Sequences were derived from unsorted PBMCs, sampled 0.6 years after starting antiretroviral therapy. The chain couples TRBV7-9 to TRBJ2-1; no firm D call. The TCR sequence derives from a woman under 30 with HIV. The CDR3 sequence: CASSWDSSYNEQFF. The CDR3 DNA sequence: TGTGCCAGCAGCTGGGATAGCTCCTACAATGAGCAGTTCTTC.